This is a list of T cell receptor beta chains from one sample in a study of CD8 T cells in ankylosing spondylitis. Via MiXCR, TCRdb re-called the 5' RACE reads, giving one row per CDR3 protein. This table has 750,000 to 850,000 distinct CDR3 sequences, 12% appearing once. Sequenced material: blood, either unsorted or a sorted T cell fraction (not recorded which). The receptors were sampled from a male donor with ankylosing spondylitis. CDR3s include the opening cysteine and the closing phenylalanine or tryptophan. A D gene is named only where the DNA matches it firmly. Some rows mark clone size as missing; the rest say once, few, many or name a class of expanded clone.

TRBJ2-2,TRBV6-2/TRBV6-3,few,.,TGTGCCAGCAACCCTGGGTTAAACGGGGAGCTGTTTTTT,CASNPGLNGELFF
TRBJ2-7,TRBV20-1,.,.,TGCAATGCTAGAGTTGGGGAGAGGTACGAGCAGTACTTC,CNARVGERYEQYF
TRBJ1-1,TRBV15,.,TRBD1,TGTGCCACCAGCACTCACAGGGGGGGCAATGAAGCTTTCTTT,CATSTHRGGNEAFF
TRBJ1-1,TRBV20-1,few,.,TGCAGTGCTAGAGATCGCGCCGGTGGGGACACTGAAGCTTTCTTT,CSARDRAGGDTEAFF
TRBJ1-1,TRBV5-8,few,.,TGTGCCCACACCCGGGAAACGAACACTGAAGCTTTCTTT,CAHTRETNTEAFF
TRBJ2-1,TRBV7-3,.,TRBD1,TGTGCCAGCAGCTTGGGGCGTGGGACAGGGGGCGATGAGCAGTTCTTC,CASSLGRGTGGDEQFF
TRBJ2-3,TRBV24-1,.,.,TGTGCCACCAGTGATCTTGGACGGTCGAGCACAGATACGCAGTATTTT,CATSDLGRSSTDTQYF
TRBJ2-3,TRBV7-6,few,TRBD2,TGTGCCAGCAGCTTAGTGCGGGGGGGCACAGATACGCAGTATTTT,CASSLVRGGTDTQYF
TRBJ2-5,TRBV20-1,.,TRBD2,TGCAGTGCTGAAATCGGACTAGCGAGAGAGACCCAGTACTTC,CSAEIGLARETQYF
TRBJ2-5,TRBV5-1,few,.,TGCGCCAGCAGTCTGGAGGGGACTCGTGGTTCGGCCCAGTACTTC,CASSLEGTRGSAQYF
TRBJ2-1,TRBV5-1,few,.,TGCGCCAGCAGCTTCGGACAGCTACCTTACAATGAGCAGTTCTTC,CASSFGQLPYNEQFF
TRBJ2-3,TRBV20-1,.,.,TGCAGTGTCTCGTTTAACCCAAGCACAGATACGCAGTATTTT,CSVSFNPSTDTQYF
TRBJ2-3,TRBV7-2,.,TRBD2,TGTGCCAGCAGCTTAGTGACTAGCGGAAATACGCAGTATTTT,CASSLVTSGNTQYF
TRBJ1-1,TRBV7-2,.,.,TGTGCCAGCAGTTTTCGGGGGGGCGGCACTGAAGCTTTCTTT,CASSFRGGGTEAFF